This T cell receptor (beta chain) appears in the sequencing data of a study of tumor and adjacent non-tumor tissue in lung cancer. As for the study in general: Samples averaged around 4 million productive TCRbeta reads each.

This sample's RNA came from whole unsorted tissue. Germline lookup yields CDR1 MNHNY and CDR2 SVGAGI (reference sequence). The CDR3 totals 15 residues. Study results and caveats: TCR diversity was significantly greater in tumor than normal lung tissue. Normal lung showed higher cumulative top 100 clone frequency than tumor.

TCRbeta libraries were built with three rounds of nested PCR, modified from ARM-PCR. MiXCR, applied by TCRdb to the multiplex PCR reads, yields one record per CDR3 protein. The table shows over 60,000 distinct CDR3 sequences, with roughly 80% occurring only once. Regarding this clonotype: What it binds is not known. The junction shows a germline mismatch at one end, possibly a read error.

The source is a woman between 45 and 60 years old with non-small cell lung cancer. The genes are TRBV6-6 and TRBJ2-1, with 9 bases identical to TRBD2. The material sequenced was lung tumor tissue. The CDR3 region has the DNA TGTGCCGGCAGTTACGTTAGCGGGAGTGACAATGAGCAGTTCTTC. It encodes CAGSYVSGSDNEQFF.